The 9 T cell receptor beta chains presented below share a single source sample, sequenced in a study of T cell repertoires in aging, cancer and after chemotherapy. Peripheral blood genomic DNA, not sorted cells or RNA, was the template. Multiplex touch-down PCR with TRB-A/B primers amplified rearranged V-D-J TRB sequences. TCRdb re-called the multiplex PCR reads with MiXCR, one entry per CDR3 protein. The repertoire holds some 19,000 distinct CDR3 sequences, with about 37% as singletons. What was sequenced was blood. All receptors come from a human donor with a solid tumor.

V usage is TRBV6-1 and J usage is TRBJ2-1, with 7 bases aligning to TRBD2. V gave up 10 bases and J gave up 4 bases; unmatched junction bases: 10. This CDR3 spans 14 amino acids. Germline V lookup: CDR1 MNHNS, CDR2 SASEGT. The CDR3 coding sequence is TGTGCCATCCTAGCGGTGTACAGGTACAATGAGCAGTTCTTC. The encoded protein is CAILAVYRYNEQFF.

The V gene is TRBV7-9, the J gene TRBJ2-2; 9 nucleotides agree with TRBD2. The CDR3 length is 17 residues. In germline, CDR1 is SEHNR, CDR2 FQNEAQ (reference sequence). Trimming removed 1 base from V and 8 bases from J; junction bases left unmatched: 11. The CDR3 loop is CASSLGLAGFPPGELFF. As DNA, the CDR3 is TGTGCCAGCAGCTTAGGGCTAGCGGGATTTCCTCCGGGGGAGCTGTTTTTT. The complete variable domain, with remaining parts taken from reference TRBV7-9 and TRBJ2-2, reads DTGVSQNPRHKITKRGQNVTFRCDPISEHNRLYWYRQTLGQGPEFLTYFQNEAQLEKSRLLSDRFSAERPKGSFSTLEIQRTEQGDSAMYLCASSLGLAGFPPGELFFGEGSRLTVL.

The rearrangement uses TRBV6-2 or TRBV6-3 and TRBJ2-7; TRBD2 might be the D (5 bases). The germline gives CDR1 MNHEY, CDR2 SVGEGT. The CDR3 covers 14 residues. V dropped 6 bases and J dropped 5 bases, with 17 bases sitting between them. The CDR3 protein is CASRPDDREDEQYF. The CDR3 DNA reads as TGTGCCAGCAGGCCAGATGATCGGGAAGACGAGCAGTACTTC.

This clonotype was detected only a few times. This chain uses TRBV6-2 or TRBV6-3 with TRBJ2-1; D is ambiguous. The CDR3 totals 13 residues. Trimming left V 7 bases short and J 9 bases short, with 16 bases between. CDR1 is MNHEY, CDR2 SVGEGT, per germline. The CDR3 coding sequence is TGTGCCAGCACACGGACCGAAATGGGTGAGCAGTTCTTC. Protein product: CASTRTEMGEQFF.

Only a few counts were recorded for this clonotype. The CDR3 is CASSLVSGGAGSTDTQYF. The CDR3 DNA reads TGTGCCAGCAGTTTAGTCAGCGGGGGGGCCGGCAGCACAGATACGCAGTATTTT. This chain joins TRBV27 and TRBJ2-3; 10 positions match TRBD2. Trimming removed 2 bases from V and 0 bases from J; junction bases left unmatched: 8. The CDR3 is 18 amino acids. Germline V CDR1 and CDR2: MNHEY, SMNVEV (reference sequence).

This clonotype was seen a handful of times. The chain recombines TRBV30 with TRBJ1-6; no clear D gene. The CDR3 spans 13 residues. The V and J ends lost 3 bases and 6 bases respectively, with 9 bases between them. The germline V gene has CDR1 GTSNPN and CDR2 SVGIG (reference sequence). The CDR3 sequence: CAWRSMGNSPLHF. The CDR3 region has the DNA TGTGCCTGGAGATCCATGGGTAATTCACCCCTCCACTTT.

The V gene is TRBV11-2, the J gene TRBJ2-3; D unresolved. Germline CDR1 SGHAT, CDR2 FQNNGV. V gave up 5 bases and J gave up 11 bases, with 17 bases separating them. The CDR3 totals 13 residues. DNA of the CDR3: TGTGCCAGCAGCCTCGAGGCAGGTCAGGTGCAGTATTTT. Protein: CASSLEAGQVQYF.

This sequence joins TRBV7-9 and TRBJ2-2, with TRBD2 matching over 13 bases. The CDR3 extends over 15 amino acids. Germline assignment: CDR1 SEHNR and CDR2 FQNEAQ (reference sequence). The V segment lost 5 bases and the J segment 10 bases; nucleotides outside the gene matches: 7. The CDR3 loop is CASSQGTSGIEELFF. CDR3 DNA sequence: TGTGCCAGCAGCCAAGGGACTAGCGGGATCGAGGAGCTGTTTTTT. The whole variable domain, filled in from reference TRBV7-9 and TRBJ2-2, reads DTGVSQNPRHKITKRGQNVTFRCDPISEHNRLYWYRQTLGQGPEFLTYFQNEAQLEKSRLLSDRFSAERPKGSFSTLEIQRTEQGDSAMYLCASSQGTSGIEELFFGEGSRLTVL.

The sample holds a few counts of this clonotype. The chain couples TRBV12-3 or TRBV12-4 to TRBJ2-6; 7 bases align to TRBD1. After removal of 5 bases from V and 0 bases from J, the junction contained 10 bases not matched to a gene. The CDR3 extends over 18 amino acids. CDR3 amino acids: CASSHWDSKSSGANVLTF. DNA of the CDR3: TGTGCCAGCAGTCACTGGGACAGCAAGAGCTCTGGGGCCAACGTCCTGACTTTC.